This TCR beta chain stems from a study of CD8 T cells in ankylosing spondylitis. Each CDR3 protein is one row after TCRdb ran MiXCR on the 5' RACE reads. The repertoire has 200,000 to 250,000 distinct CDR3 sequences, around 10% of them found once; the top ten carry less than 7%. Points from the study as a whole: One TCR beta motif, made up of eight or nine highly homologous variants, appeared characteristic of ankylosing spondylitis blood.

The CDR3 has 15 residues. From germline, CDR1 is MNHEY and CDR2 SVGAGI. Trimming left V 4 bases short and J 6 bases short, with 19 bases between. Many counts were recorded for this clonotype. Its antigen is unidentified. This receptor was identified in a male donor with ankylosing spondylitis or in good health (not recorded which). Material for sequencing was blood, either unsorted or a sorted T cell fraction (not recorded which). The rearrangement links TRBV6-5 to TRBJ2-7; D possibly uses TRBD1 or TRBD2 (6 bases each). The CDR3 coding sequence is TGTGCCAGCAGTTCTAACCAAGCCAGGGGAGGCGAGCAGTACTTC. Its protein product is CASSSNQARGGEQYF.